The sequence of this T cell receptor (beta chain) was determined in a study of CD8 T cells in ankylosing spondylitis. Germline CDR1 SGHRS, CDR2 YFSETQ. The J segment lost 7 bases and the V segment lost 4 bases, leaving 6 bases of the junction unmatched. CDR3 size: 15 residues. Study results and limitations: Blood from ankylosing spondylitis patients appeared to carry a characteristic roughly eight-variant TCR beta motif. Disease-associated clones were CD8+ and fairly uncommon in peripheral blood. Earlier work had already found some motif variants in reactive arthritis synovial fluid and blood. Clones tied to disease were said to be significantly enriched in matched ankylosing spondylitis synovial fluid.

This clonotype occurred a few times. Its target is unknown. TCRdb reprocessed the 5' RACE reads via MiXCR and lists one record per CDR3 protein. The sample holds just over 300,000 distinct CDR3 sequences, roughly 20% seen once. This clonotype was obtained from a female donor with ankylosing spondylitis or in good health (not recorded which). The chain carries TRBV5-1 and TRBJ2-2; TRBD1 matches 11 bases. The specimen was blood, either unsorted or a sorted T cell fraction (not recorded which). CDR3 DNA sequence: TGCGCCAGCAGCCCCGGACAGGGGGCAGGCGGGGAGCTGTTTTTT. This translates into CASSPGQGAGGELFF.